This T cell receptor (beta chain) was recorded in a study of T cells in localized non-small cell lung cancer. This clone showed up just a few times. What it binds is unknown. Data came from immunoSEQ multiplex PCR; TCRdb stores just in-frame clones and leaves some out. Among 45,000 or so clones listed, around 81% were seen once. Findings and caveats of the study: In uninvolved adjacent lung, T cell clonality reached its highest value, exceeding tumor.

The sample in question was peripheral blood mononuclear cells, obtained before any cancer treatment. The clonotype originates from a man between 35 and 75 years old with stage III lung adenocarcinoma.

CDR3: CASSLDTGQLEQYF. CDR3 sequence (DNA): TGCGCCAGCAGCTTGGATACAGGGCAGCTCGAGCAGTACTTC. The V and J genes are TRBV5-1 and TRBJ2-7, with D tentatively TRBD1 (6 bases). Trimming shortened V by 0 bases and J by 6 bases, and 13 bases separated the two germline ends. This CDR3 region has 14 residues. Germline V gives CDR1 SGHRS, CDR2 YFSETQ. The whole variable domain, filled in from reference TRBV5-1 and TRBJ2-7, reads KAGVTQTPRYLIKTRGQQVTLSCSPISGHRSVSWYQQTPGQGLQFLFEYFSETQRNKGNFPGRFSGRQFSNSRSEMNVSTLELGDSALYLCASSLDTGQLEQYFGPGTRLTVT.